The T cell receptor (beta chain) described here comes from a study of T cell repertoires in aging, cancer and after chemotherapy. At the level of the study: Donor ages fell into six groups from 30 or younger up to 70 or older. Clear clonal overlap appeared across healthy donor samples taken over several months to years. About 10 million TCR reads made up the full dataset. Study-level findings and limits: Compared with age-matched healthy donors, untreated hematological or solid cancer patients showed higher blood TCR clonality.

The CDR3 extends over 14 amino acids. The trim removed 3 bases at V and 4 bases at J, leaving 1 base unmatched. Rearranged V-D-J TRB sequences were amplified with a mixed TRB-A/B primer pool. MiXCR, run by TCRdb on the multiplex PCR reads, gives a single entry per CDR3 protein. This sample yields under 12,000 distinct CDR3 sequences, of which more than 35% are seen a single time; approximately 7.3% belongs to the top ten. Peripheral blood genomic DNA, not sorted cells or RNA, was the template. Points on this clonotype: The target antigen is unknown.

Material for sequencing was blood. The receptor was isolated from a human donor in good health. The rearrangement uses TRBV12-3 or TRBV12-4 and TRBJ2-1; 9 bases agree with TRBD1. In DNA form, the CDR3 reads TGTGCCAGCAGTTTTGGGACAGGGTACAATGAGCAGTTCTTC. This translates into CASSFGTGYNEQFF.